The sequence of this TCR beta chain was determined in a study of shared clonotypes between healthy human individuals. Points on this clone: What it binds is not known.

Method: immunoSEQ multiplex PCR; TCRdb's copy keeps in-frame clones and lacks some. The sample has roughly 2 million clones, roughly 95% seen once. Positively selected for CCR7, the CD45RO-negative cells used as naive CD8 cells excluded terminally differentiated effector memory CD45RA+ cells. General study points: Four donors showed sharing of approximately 5% of naive CD4 clonotypes. Sampling covered blood only; tissue repertoires likely differ.

The clonotype was recovered from a man aged 18-30 years in good health. The specimen sequenced was naive CD8+ T cells sorted from blood.

The CDR3 protein is CASSVDRGGMNTEAFF. The CDR3 DNA reads TGTGCCAGCAGCGTGGACAGGGGTGGCATGAACACTGAAGCTTTCTTT. The chain uses TRBV7-2 and TRBJ1-1; 9 bases fit TRBD1. This CDR3 region has 16 residues. CDR1 and CDR2 from the germline V gene are SGHTA and FQGNSA. Trimming at V came to 5 bases and at J to 0 bases, leaving 7 bases not matched to a gene.